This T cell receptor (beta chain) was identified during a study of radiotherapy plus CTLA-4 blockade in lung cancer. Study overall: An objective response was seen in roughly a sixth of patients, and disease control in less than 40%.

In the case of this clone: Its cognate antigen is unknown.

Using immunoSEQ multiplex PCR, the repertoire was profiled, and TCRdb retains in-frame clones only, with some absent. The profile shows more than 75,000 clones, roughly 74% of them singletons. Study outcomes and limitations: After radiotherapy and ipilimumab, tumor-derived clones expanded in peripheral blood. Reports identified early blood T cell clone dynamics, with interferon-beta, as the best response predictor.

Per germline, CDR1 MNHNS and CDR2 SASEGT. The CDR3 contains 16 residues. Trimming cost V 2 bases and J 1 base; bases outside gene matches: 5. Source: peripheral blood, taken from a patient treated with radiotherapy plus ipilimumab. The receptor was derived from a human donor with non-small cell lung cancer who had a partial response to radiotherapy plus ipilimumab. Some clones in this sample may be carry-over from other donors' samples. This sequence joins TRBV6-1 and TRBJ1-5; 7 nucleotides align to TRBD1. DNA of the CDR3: TGTGCCAGCAGTGAATTCGGGACAGAAAGCAATCAGCCCCAGCATTTT. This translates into CASSEFGTESNQPQHF.